This T cell receptor beta chain was identified during a study of blood T cell repertoires in COVID-19. Study-wide context: Some COVID-19 samples were acute and others convalescent; all came from the United States, Italy and Spain. PBMCs, B-cell-depleted T cells, or T cells provided the cDNA or gDNA that made up the material.

Per the study methods: Amplification from reference gene primers served as the basis for estimated nucleated cell counts. Produced via immunoSEQ multiplex PCR; TCRdb's table is partial and in-frame only. V and J calls and clone size are given by that table; D and trimming were obtained from the DNA. The sample contains some 40,000 clones, just over 85% of which appear only once. The CDR3 loop spans 15 amino acids. Looked up from germline, CDR1 is LGHDT and CDR2 is YNNKEL (reference sequence). The J segment lost 6 bases and the V segment lost 0 bases, leaving 7 bases of the junction unmatched. Sequenced sample: peripheral blood. J is TRBJ2-7 and V is TRBV3-1 (or the pseudogene TRBV3-2), with 8 bases fitting TRBD2. The sequence came from a middle-aged man with active COVID-19. The DNA of the CDR3 is TGTGCCAGCAGCCAAGATCGAGCGGGAGCGGCCGAGCAGTACTTC. Its translation: CASSQDRAGAAEQYF.